A single count supports the clone carrying this TCR beta chain. Its antigen is undetermined. This entry belongs to a study of Ad26.COV2.S vaccination and SARS-CoV-2 variants. Findings and caveats of the study: Measures of TCR breadth and depth may have fallen short of total T cell responses. Vaccine recipients surpassed placebo recipients in spike-specific TCR breadth. CD8+ and CD4+ T cells specific for spike reportedly responded with substantial breadth after vaccination. Vaccine recipients and placebo recipients showed similar non-spike TCR breadth.

TCRdb's copy holds only in-frame clones and misses some; the assay was immunoSEQ multiplex PCR. The sample contains more than 85,000 clones, roughly 75% of which appear only once. The sequence derives from a human donor who had recovered from COVID-19. The specimen was peripheral blood, collected after recovery from COVID-19.

CDR3: CATRGTRGADTEAFF. The CDR3 region has the DNA TGTGCCACCAGGGGGACACGGGGGGCGGACACTGAAGCTTTCTTT. The chain carries TRBV24-1 and TRBJ1-1, with TRBD1 as a possible D gene (6 bases). Germline V CDR1 and CDR2: KGHDR, SFDVKD. Trimming took 7 bases from V and 3 from J, leaving 17 bases between them. The CDR3 sequence is 15 residues long.